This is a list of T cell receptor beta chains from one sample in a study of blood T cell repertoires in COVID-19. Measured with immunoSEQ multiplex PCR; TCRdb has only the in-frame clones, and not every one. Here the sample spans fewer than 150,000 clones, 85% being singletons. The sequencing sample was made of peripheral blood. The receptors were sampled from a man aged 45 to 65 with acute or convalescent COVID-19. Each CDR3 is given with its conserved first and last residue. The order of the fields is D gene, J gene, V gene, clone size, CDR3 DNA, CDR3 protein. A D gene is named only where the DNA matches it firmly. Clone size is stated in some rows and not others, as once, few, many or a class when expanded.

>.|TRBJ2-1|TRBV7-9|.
TGTGCCAGCAGCCGAAGCCACAATGAGCAGTTCTTC
CASSRSHNEQFF
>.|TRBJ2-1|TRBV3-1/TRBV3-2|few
TGTGCCAGCAGTATCAACGGGAATCGGCACAATGAGCAGTTCTTC
CASSINGNRHNEQFF
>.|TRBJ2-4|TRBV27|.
TGTGCCAGCAGTTTTCACTCCAAAAACATTCAGTACTTC
CASSFHSKNIQYF
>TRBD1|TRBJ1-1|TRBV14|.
TGTGCCAGCAGCCCACAGGGGGATGAAGCTTTCTTT
CASSPQGDEAFF
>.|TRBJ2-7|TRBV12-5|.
TGTGCTAGTGGGCCACAGAGCTCCTACGAGCAGTACTTC
CASGPQSSYEQYF
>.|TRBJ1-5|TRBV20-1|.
TGCAGTGCTAGTGAATGGAGGGGCAGGGTCGATCAGCCCCAGCATTTT
CSASEWRGRVDQPQHF
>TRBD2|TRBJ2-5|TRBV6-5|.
TGTGCCAGCATTCCGGGAGCGGGGGGAGGGTTGACCCAGTACTTC
CASIPGAGGGLTQYF
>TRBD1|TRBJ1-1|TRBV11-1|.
TGTGCCAGCAGCGAGGGACAGACGAACACTGAAGCTTTCTTT
CASSEGQTNTEAFF
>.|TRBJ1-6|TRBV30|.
TGTGCCTGGAGGGGTAGGGGGTCTTATAATTCACCCCTCCACTTT
CAWRGRGSYNSPLHF
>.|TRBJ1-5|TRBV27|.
TGTGCCAGCAGTTATCATGGAGTAGGCAATCAGCCCCAGCATTTT
CASSYHGVGNQPQHF
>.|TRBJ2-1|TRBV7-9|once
TGTGCCAGCAGCTTATCGACTCTCAATGAGCAGTTCTTC
CASSLSTLNEQFF
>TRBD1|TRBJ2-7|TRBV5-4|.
TGTGCCAGCAGCCGATCCGGGACAGGGTTCTACGAGCAGTACTTC
CASSRSGTGFYEQYF
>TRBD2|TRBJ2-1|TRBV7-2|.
TGTGCCAGCAGCTTAACTAGCGGGGGTTACAATGAGCAGTTCTTC
CASSLTSGGYNEQFF
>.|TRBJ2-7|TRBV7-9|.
TGTGCCAGCAGCGATACCAGGGGTGGTCACGAGCAGTACTTC
CASSDTRGGHEQYF
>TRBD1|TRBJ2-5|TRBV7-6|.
TGTGCCAGCAGTCAAACCGGGACAGGTGACCAAGAGACCCAGTACTTC
CASSQTGTGDQETQYF
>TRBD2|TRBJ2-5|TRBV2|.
TGTGCCAGCAAGGGGACTAGTGTTGTTCAGACCCAGTACTTC
CASKGTSVVQTQYF
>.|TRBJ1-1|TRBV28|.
TGTGCCAGCTTACAGTTGGGGCAGAACACTGAAGCTTTCTTT
CASLQLGQNTEAFF
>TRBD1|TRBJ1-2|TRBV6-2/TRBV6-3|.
TGTGCCAGCAGTTACCGCGGACAGGGGGCAGAAGGCTACACCTTC
CASSYRGQGAEGYTF
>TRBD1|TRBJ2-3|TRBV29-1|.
TGCAGCGTTGAAGATGAAGGGACAGGCACAGATACGCAGTATTTT
CSVEDEGTGTDTQYF
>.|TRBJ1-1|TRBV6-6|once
TGTGCCAGCAGTTATGACAGGTCAACCGGCGAAGCTTTCTTT
CASSYDRSTGEAFF
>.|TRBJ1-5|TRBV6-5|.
TGTGCCAGCAGTTACTCGGGAGGCAATCAGCCCCAGCATTTT
CASSYSGGNQPQHF
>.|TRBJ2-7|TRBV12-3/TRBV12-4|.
TGTGCCAGCAGTCCAGGCTACGAGCAGTACTTC
CASSPGYEQYF
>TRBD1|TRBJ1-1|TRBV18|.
TGTGCCAGCTCACCACGACAGGGGGTCATGAACACTGAAGCTTTCTTT
CASSPRQGVMNTEAFF
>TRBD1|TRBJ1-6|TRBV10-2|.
TGCGCCAGCAGCCGGACAGGGTTTAATTCACCCCTCCACTTT
CASSRTGFNSPLHF
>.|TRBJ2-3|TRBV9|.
TGTGCCAGCAGCGAGGGGGATGGAGATACGCAGTATTTT
CASSEGDGDTQYF
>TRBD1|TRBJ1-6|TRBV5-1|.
TGCGCCAGCAGCTTCGGGGACAGATATTCACCCCTCCACTTT
CASSFGDRYSPLHF
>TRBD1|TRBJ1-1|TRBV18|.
TGTGCCAGCTCACCCAAGACAGGGACTGAAGCTTTCTTT
CASSPKTGTEAFF
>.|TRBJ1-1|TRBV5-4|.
TGTGCCAGCAGCTTTTGGGGGGTATACACTGAAGCTTTCTTT
CASSFWGVYTEAFF
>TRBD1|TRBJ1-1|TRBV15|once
TGTGCCACCAGCAGGCAGAGGACAGGACTGAACACTGAAGCTTTCTTT
CATSRQRTGLNTEAFF
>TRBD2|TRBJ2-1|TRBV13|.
TGTGCCAGCAGCCCCCCCCAAGATGTGGGAGGGCCCATTCATGAGCAGTTCTTC
CASSPPQDVGGPIHEQFF
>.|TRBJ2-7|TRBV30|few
TGTGCCTGGAGCGACTATCAGGAGCAGTACTTC
CAWSDYQEQYF
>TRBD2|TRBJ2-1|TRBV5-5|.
TGTGCCAGCAGCTTGTACTCTAGCGGGAGGCCAAACAATGAGCAGTTCTTC
CASSLYSSGRPNNEQFF
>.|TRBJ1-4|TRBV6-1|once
TGTGCCAGCAGTGAAAGTCTCCTGGCTTGGGAAAAACTGTTTTTT
CASSESLLAWEKLFF
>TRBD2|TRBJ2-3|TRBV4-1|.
TGCGCCAGCAGCCTAAGGGGTAGCGGGGGGGATACGCAGTATTTT
CASSLRGSGGDTQYF
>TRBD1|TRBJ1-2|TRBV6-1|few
TGTGCCAGCAGTGAAAGTTTCCGGGACAGGGGAAACTATGGCTACACCTTC
CASSESFRDRGNYGYTF
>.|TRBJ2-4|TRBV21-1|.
TGTGCCAGCAGCAAAGCGCCAGTTAAGAAAAACATTCAGTACTTC
CASSKAPVKKNIQYF
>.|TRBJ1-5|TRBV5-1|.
TGCGCCAGCAGCTTGTCCGGGGGATTCGGTCAGCCCCAGCATTTT
CASSLSGGFGQPQHF
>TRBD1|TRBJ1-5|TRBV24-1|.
TGTGCCACCAGTGAGCAGAGCCGGGACAGGGGGCTTGATAGCAATCAGCCCCAGCATTTT
CATSEQSRDRGLDSNQPQHF
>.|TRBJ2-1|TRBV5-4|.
TGTGCCAGCAGCAGGTCTAGCGCCAACCGGGGTGAGCAGTTCTTC
CASSRSSANRGEQFF
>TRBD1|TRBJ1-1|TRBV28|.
TGTGCCAGCAGGACAGGGGGCGCGACGAACACTGAAGCTTTCTTT
CASRTGGATNTEAFF
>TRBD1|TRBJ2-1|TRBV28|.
TGTGCCAGCAGTTTGGTGGGGCAGGGGGCCAACAATGAGCAGTTCTTC
CASSLVGQGANNEQFF
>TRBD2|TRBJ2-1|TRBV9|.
TGTGCCAGCAGCTTTAGACTAGCGGGGGGGCGGTACAATGAGCAGTTCTTC
CASSFRLAGGRYNEQFF
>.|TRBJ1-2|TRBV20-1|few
TGCAGTGAGGGGTGGAACTATGGCTACACCTTC
CSEGWNYGYTF
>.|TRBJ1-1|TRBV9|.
TGTGCCAGCAGCGTCGGAGGGGTGAACACTGAAGCTTTCTTT
CASSVGGVNTEAFF
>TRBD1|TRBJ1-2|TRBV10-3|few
TGTGCCATCACCGGACAGGGGTCTAACTATGGCTACACCTTC
CAITGQGSNYGYTF
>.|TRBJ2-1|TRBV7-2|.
TGTGCCAGCAGCTTAGATCGGGGGAGGTACAATGAGCAGTTCTTC
CASSLDRGRYNEQFF